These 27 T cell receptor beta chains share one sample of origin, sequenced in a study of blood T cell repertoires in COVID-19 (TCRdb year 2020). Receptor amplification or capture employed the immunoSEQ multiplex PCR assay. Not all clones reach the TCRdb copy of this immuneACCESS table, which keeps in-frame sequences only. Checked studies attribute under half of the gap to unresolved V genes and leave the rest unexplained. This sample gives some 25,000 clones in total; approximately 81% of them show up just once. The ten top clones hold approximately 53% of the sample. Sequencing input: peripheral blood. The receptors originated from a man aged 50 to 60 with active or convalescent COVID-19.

CDR3 sequence (DNA): TGTGCCAGCCAGCCTAGGAACCAAGAGACCCAGTACTTC. It translates to CASQPRNQETQYF. This chain connects TRBV9 to TRBJ2-5; D remains unclear. V dropped 7 bases and J dropped 0 bases, with 10 bases sitting between them. Germline V CDR1 and CDR2: SGDLS, YYNGEE. This CDR3 contains 13 residues.

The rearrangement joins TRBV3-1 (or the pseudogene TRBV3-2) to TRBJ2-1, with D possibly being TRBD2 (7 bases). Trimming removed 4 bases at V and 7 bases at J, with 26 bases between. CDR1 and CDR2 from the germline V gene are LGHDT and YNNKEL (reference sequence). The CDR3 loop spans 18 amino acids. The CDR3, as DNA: TGTGCCAGCAGCCCCCCTGGGGTGCGGGGGCTGTTGGATAATGAGCAGTTCTTC. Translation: CASSPPGVRGLLDNEQFF.

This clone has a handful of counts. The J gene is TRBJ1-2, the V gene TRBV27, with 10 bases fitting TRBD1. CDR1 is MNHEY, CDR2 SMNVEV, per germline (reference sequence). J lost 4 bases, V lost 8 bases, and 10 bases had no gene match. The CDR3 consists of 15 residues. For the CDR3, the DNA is TGTGCCAGCTCGCTATCGACAGGGGGCATCTATGGCTACACCTTC. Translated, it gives CASSLSTGGIYGYTF.

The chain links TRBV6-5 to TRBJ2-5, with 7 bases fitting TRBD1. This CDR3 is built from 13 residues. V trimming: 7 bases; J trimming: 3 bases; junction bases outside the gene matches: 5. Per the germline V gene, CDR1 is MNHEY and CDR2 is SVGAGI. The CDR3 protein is CASTDGQEETQYF. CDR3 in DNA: TGTGCCAGCACGGACGGACAGGAAGAGACCCAGTACTTC.

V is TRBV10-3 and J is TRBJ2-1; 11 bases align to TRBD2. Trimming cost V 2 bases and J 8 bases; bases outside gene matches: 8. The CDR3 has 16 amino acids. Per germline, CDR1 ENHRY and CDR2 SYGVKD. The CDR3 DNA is TGTGCCATCAGTGAGGTAGCGGGAGGGTCCTGGGATGAGCAGTTCTTC. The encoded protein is CAISEVAGGSWDEQFF.

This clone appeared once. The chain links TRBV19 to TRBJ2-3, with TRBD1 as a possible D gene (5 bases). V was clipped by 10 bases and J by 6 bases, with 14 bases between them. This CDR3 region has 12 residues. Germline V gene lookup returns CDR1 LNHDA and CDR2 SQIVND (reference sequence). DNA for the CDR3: TGTGCCACCCGGCAGGGCCAGGATACGCAGTATTTT. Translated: CATRQGQDTQYF.

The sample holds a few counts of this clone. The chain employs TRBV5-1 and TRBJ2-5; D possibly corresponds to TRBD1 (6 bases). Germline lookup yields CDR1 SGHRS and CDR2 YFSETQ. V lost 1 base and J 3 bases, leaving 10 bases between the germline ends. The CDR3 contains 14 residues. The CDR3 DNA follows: TGCGCCAGCAGCTTGCTGGACAGCAAAGAGACCCAGTACTTC. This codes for CASSLLDSKETQYF. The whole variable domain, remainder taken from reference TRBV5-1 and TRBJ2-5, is KAGVTQTPRYLIKTRGQQVTLSCSPISGHRSVSWYQQTPGQGLQFLFEYFSETQRNKGNFPGRFSGRQFSNSRSEMNVSTLELGDSALYLCASSLLDSKETQYFGPGTRLLVL.

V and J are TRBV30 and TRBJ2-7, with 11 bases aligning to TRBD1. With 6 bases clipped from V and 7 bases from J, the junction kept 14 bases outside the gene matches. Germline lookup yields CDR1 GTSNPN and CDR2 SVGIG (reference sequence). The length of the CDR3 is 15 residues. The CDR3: CACHPQRTGGGEQYF. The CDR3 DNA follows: TGTGCCTGCCACCCTCAAAGGACAGGGGGCGGGGAGCAGTACTTC.

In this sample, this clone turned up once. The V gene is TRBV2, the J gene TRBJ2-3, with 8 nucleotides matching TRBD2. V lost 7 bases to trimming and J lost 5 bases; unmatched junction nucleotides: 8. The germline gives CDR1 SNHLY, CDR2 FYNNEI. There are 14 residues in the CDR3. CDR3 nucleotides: TGTGCCAGCAATGGCGGGGGGCATAGAGATACGCAGTATTTT. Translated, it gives CASNGGGHRDTQYF.

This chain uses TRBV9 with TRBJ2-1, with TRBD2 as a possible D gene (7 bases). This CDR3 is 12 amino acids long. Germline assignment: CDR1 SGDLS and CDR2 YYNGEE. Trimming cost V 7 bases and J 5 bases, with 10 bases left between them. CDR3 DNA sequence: TGTGCCAGCGAGGGGGGGCACAATGAGCAGTTCTTC. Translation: CASEGGHNEQFF.

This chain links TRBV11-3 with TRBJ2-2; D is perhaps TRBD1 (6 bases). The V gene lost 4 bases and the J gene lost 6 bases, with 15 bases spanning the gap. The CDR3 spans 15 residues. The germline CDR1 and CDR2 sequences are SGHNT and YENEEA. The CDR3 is CASSSSDRDSGELFF. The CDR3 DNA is TGTGCCAGCAGCTCCTCGGACAGAGACTCCGGGGAGCTGTTTTTT.

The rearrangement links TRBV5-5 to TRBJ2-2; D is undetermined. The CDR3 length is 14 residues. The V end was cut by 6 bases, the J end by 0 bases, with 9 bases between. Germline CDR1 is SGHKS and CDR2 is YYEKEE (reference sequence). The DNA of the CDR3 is TGTGCCAGCAACAAATCCCCGAACACCGGGGAGCTGTTTTTT. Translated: CASNKSPNTGELFF.

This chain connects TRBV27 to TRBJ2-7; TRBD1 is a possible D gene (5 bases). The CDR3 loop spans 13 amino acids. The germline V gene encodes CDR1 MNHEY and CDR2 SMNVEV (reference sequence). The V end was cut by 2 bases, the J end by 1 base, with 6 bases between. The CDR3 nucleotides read TGTGCCAGCAGTTTAAGGGGTTCCTACGAGCAGTACTTC. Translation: CASSLRGSYEQYF.

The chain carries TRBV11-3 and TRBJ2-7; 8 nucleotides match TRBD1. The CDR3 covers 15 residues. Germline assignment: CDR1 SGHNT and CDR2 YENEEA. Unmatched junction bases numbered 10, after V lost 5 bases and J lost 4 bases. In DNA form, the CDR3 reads TGTGCCAGCAGCAAAGCCGGGACAGGCGCATACGAGCAGTACTTC. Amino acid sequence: CASSKAGTGAYEQYF.

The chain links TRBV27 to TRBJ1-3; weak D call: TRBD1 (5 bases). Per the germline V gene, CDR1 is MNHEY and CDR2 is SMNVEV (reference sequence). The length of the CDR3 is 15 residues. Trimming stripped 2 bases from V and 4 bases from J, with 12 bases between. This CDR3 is CASSLGRDVGNTIYF. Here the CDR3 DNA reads TGTGCCAGCAGTTTAGGGCGGGACGTGGGAAACACCATATATTTT.

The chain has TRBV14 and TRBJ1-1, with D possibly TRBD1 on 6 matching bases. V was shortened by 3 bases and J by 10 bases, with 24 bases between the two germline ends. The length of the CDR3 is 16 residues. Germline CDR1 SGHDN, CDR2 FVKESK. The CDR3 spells CASSQRTADRTLGAFF. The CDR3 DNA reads TGTGCCAGCAGCCAGAGAACCGCCGACAGGACCCTCGGAGCTTTCTTT.

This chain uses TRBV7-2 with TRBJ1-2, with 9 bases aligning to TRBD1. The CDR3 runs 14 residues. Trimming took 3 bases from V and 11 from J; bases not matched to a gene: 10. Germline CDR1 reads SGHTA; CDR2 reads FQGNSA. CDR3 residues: CASSFDTDRGAYTF. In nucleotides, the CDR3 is TGTGCCAGCAGCTTCGACACCGACAGGGGGGCATACACCTTC.

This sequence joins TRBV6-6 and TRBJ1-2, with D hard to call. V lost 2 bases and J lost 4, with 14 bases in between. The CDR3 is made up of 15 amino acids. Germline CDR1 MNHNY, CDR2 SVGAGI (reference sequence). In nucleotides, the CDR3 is TGTGCCAGCAGTTACCGGCGACACGATGTCTATGGCTACACCTTC. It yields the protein CASSYRRHDVYGYTF.

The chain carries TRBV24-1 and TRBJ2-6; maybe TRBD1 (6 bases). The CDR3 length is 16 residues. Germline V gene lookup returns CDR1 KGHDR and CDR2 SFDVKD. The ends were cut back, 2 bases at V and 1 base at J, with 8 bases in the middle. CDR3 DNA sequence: TGTGCCACCAGTGATTATCAGGGGTCTGGGGCCAACGTCCTGACTTTC. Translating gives CATSDYQGSGANVLTF.

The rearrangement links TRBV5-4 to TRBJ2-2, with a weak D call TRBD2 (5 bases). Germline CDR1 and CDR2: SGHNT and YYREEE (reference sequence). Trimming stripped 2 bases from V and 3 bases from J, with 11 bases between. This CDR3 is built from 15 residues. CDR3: CASSFSGADTGELFF. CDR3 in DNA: TGTGCCAGCAGCTTTTCCGGAGCGGACACCGGGGAGCTGTTTTTT. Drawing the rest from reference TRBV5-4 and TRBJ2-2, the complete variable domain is ETGVTQSPTHLIKTRGQQVTLRCSSQSGHNTVSWYQQALGQGPQFIFQYYREEENGRGNFPPRFSGLQFPNYSSELNVNALELDDSALYLCASSFSGADTGELFFGEGSRLTVL.

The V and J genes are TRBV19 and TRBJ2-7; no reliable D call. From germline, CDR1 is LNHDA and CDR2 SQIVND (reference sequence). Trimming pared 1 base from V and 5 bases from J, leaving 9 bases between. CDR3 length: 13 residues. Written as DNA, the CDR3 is TGTGCCAGTAGTATAGCTTTGGCAAACGAGCAGTACTTC. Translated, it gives CASSIALANEQYF. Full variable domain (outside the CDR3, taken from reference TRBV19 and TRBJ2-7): DGGITQSPKYLFRKEGQNVTLSCEQNLNHDAMYWYRQDPGQGLRLIYYSQIVNDFQKGDIAEGYSVSREKKESFPLTVTSAQKNPTAFYLCASSIALANEQYFGPGTRLTVT.

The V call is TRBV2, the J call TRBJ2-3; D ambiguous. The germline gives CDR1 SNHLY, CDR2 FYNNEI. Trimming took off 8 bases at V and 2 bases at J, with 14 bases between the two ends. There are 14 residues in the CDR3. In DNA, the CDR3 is TGTGCCAGCTTTGGGTTTGGAGCCACAGATACGCAGTATTTT. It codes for CASFGFGATDTQYF. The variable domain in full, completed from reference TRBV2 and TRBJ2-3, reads EPEVTQTPSHQVTQMGQEVILRCVPISNHLYFYWYRQILGQKVEFLVSFYNNEISEKSEIFDDQFSVERPDGSNFTLKIRSTKLEDSAMYFCASFGFGATDTQYFGPGTRLTVL.

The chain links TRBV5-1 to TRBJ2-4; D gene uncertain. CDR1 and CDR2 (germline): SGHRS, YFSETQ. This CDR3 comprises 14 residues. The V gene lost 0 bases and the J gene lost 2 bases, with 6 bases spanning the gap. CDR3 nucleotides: TGCGCCAGCAGCTTGGACCAGTCCAAAAACATTCAGTACTTC. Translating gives CASSLDQSKNIQYF. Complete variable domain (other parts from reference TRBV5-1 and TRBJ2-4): KAGVTQTPRYLIKTRGQQVTLSCSPISGHRSVSWYQQTPGQGLQFLFEYFSETQRNKGNFPGRFSGRQFSNSRSEMNVSTLELGDSALYLCASSLDQSKNIQYFGAGTRLSVL.

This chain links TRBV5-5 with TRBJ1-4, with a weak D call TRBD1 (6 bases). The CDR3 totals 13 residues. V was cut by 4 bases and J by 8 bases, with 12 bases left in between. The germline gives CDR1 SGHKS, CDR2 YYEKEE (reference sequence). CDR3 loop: CASSPTGKEKLFF. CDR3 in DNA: TGTGCCAGCAGCCCGACAGGAAAAGAAAAACTGTTTTTT.

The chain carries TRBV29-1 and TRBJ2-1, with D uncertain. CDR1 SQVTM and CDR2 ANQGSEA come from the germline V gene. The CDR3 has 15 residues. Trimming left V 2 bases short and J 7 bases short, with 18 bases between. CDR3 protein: CSVELVISLGNEQFF. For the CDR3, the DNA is TGCAGCGTTGAATTGGTAATCAGTCTCGGGAATGAGCAGTTCTTC.

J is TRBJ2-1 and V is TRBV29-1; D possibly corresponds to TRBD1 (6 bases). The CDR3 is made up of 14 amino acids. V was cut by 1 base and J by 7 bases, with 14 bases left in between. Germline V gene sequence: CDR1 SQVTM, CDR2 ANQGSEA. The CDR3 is CSVEGPGALNEQFF. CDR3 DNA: TGCAGCGTTGAAGGGCCAGGGGCTTTGAATGAGCAGTTCTTC.

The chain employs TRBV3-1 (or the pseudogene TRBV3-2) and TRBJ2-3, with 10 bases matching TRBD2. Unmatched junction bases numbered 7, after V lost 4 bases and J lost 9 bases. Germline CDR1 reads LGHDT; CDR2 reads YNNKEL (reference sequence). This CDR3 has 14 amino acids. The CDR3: CASSLLAGVDTQYF. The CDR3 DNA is TGTGCCAGCAGCCTGCTAGCGGGAGTAGACACGCAGTATTTT.